This T cell receptor (beta chain) was sequenced during a study of breast tumors, draining lymph nodes, adjacent tissues. The study, taken as a whole, reports: Tumor TCR diversity was below lymph nodes but above nontumor tissue.

In germline, CDR1 is DFQATT, CDR2 SNEGSKA (reference sequence). V gave up 3 bases and J gave up 2 bases; unmatched junction bases: 5. The CDR3 sequence is 15 residues long. TCRdb reprocessed the multiplex PCR reads via MiXCR and lists one record per CDR3 protein. The table shows 290,000 or so distinct CDR3 sequences, with about 30% occurring only once. Breast cancer patients provided tissue from their axillary draining lymph nodes. This clonotype was seen at least ten times. The antigen remains unidentified. V gene TRBV20-1 combines with J gene TRBJ2-7, with 12 bases identical to TRBD2. This receptor was obtained from a female donor with breast cancer. Some clones in this sample may be carry-over from other donors' samples. The sequenced sample was axillary lymph node tissue. The CDR3 DNA sequence: TGCAGTGCTAGTCCTAGCGGGAGGGCCGCCTACGAGCAGTACTTC. This translates into CSASPSGRAAYEQYF.